The 23 T cell receptor beta chains given below trace back to one sample, sequenced in a study of shared clonotypes between healthy human individuals. The table came from immunoSEQ multiplex PCR; TCRdb's copy has only in-frame clones and leaves some out. The table lists approximately 1,500,000 clones, under 99% of them singletons. The sample was naive CD4+ T cells sorted from blood. Subset described: CD45RA+ positively selected. These receptors originate from a young man in good health.

This clone appeared once. This sequence joins TRBV5-5 and TRBJ1-3, with TRBD1 identical over 8 bases. The V segment lost 6 bases and the J segment 2 bases; nucleotides outside the gene matches: 4. CDR3 size: 14 residues. In germline, CDR1 is SGHKS, CDR2 YYEKEE (reference sequence). The chain's CDR3 is CASTMTGAGNTIYF. CDR3 nucleotide sequence: TGTGCCAGCACTATGACAGGGGCTGGAAACACCATATATTTT.

The chain combines TRBV28 with TRBJ1-2; 8 bases fit TRBD1. The CDR3 loop spans 14 amino acids. Losses at the gene ends were 2 bases for V and 8 bases for J; bases not matched to a gene: 7. Germline loops: CDR1 MDHEN, CDR2 SYDVKM. CDR3 in DNA: TGTGCCAGCAGTTTACCGGGACAGGTGGAGGGCTACACCTTC. It yields the protein CASSLPGQVEGYTF.

The chain combines TRBV15 with TRBJ2-2, with 8 bases that match TRBD2. CDR3 length equals 17 residues. Germline V gene lookup returns CDR1 LNHNV and CDR2 YYDKDF (reference sequence). J lost 6 bases, V lost 0 bases, and 9 bases had no gene match. CDR3 residues: CATSRDLGLVIPGELFF. CDR3 sequence (DNA): TGTGCCACCAGCAGAGATTTGGGACTAGTGATTCCCGGGGAGCTGTTTTTT.

This chain connects TRBV15 to TRBJ2-7; D call uncertain. Trimming pared 0 bases from V and 2 bases from J, leaving 8 bases between. CDR1 LNHNV and CDR2 YYDKDF come from the germline V gene (reference sequence). The length of the CDR3 is 14 residues. The DNA of the CDR3 is TGTGCCACCAGCAGAGAACAGACCGCCTACGAGCAGTACTTC. It translates to CATSREQTAYEQYF.

The rearrangement joins TRBV6-6 to TRBJ2-7, with D possibly being TRBD2 (6 bases). CDR3 size: 14 residues. Trimming cost V 2 bases and J 7 bases, with 15 bases left between them. The V gene's germline CDR1 is MNHNY and CDR2 SVGAGI (reference sequence). CDR3 in DNA: TGTGCCAGCAGTTACGGCGGGGACGTAGGGGAGCAGTACTTC. Protein sequence: CASSYGGDVGEQYF.

The chain combines TRBV6-1 with TRBJ1-4, with 7 bases that match TRBD1. V lost 2 bases and J lost 4; bases outside the gene matches: 10. This CDR3 contains 17 residues. Germline V gene sequence: CDR1 MNHNS, CDR2 SASEGT. The CDR3 spells CASSERGRTGLNEKLFF. The CDR3 nucleotides are TGTGCCAGCAGTGAAAGAGGGAGGACAGGCCTTAATGAAAAACTGTTTTTT.

On this clone: The same CDR3 is also encoded by other DNA sequences in this sample. The chain joins TRBV30 to TRBJ2-2; D gene uncertain. V lost 0 bases and J lost 2, with 1 base in between. Germline V lookup: CDR1 GTSNPN, CDR2 SVGIG (reference sequence). CDR3 length: 12 amino acids. Here the CDR3 DNA reads TGTGCCTGGAGTGTAAACACCGGGGAGCTGTTTTTT. Its translation is CAWSVNTGELFF.

The gene calls are TRBV15 and TRBJ2-2; a possible D gene is TRBD2 (6 bases). The CDR3 consists of 16 residues. Trimming took off 0 bases at V and 5 bases at J, with 13 bases between the two ends. Germline loops: CDR1 LNHNV, CDR2 YYDKDF (reference sequence). The CDR3 bases are TGTGCCACCAGCAGAGATCCGACGGGACTTACCGGGGAGCTGTTTTTT. This gives the protein CATSRDPTGLTGELFF.

This chain joins TRBV13 and TRBJ2-3; 14 nucleotides align to TRBD2. Germline trimming cut 4 bases from V and 4 bases from J; bases unmatched to any gene: 10. Germline loops: CDR1 PRHDT, CDR2 FYEKMQ (reference sequence). The CDR3 is 18 residues long. The CDR3 region has the DNA TGTGCCAGCAGCTCTACGGGACTAGCGGGAGTATTTGCAGATACGCAGTATTTT. Protein sequence: CASSSTGLAGVFADTQYF.

The chain is built from TRBV7-9 and TRBJ1-3; D gene unclear. CDR3 length equals 15 residues. Deletions cut 3 bases from V and 2 bases from J, with 11 bases between. Germline lookup yields CDR1 SEHNR and CDR2 FQNEAQ (reference sequence). The CDR3 DNA follows: TGTGCCAGCAGCTTCTCACAGAACGCTGGAAACACCATATATTTT. Amino acid sequence: CASSFSQNAGNTIYF.

Points on this clone: Other DNA sequences in the sample encode the same CDR3. V is TRBV5-4 and J is TRBJ2-1; 7 bases match TRBD2. The junction had 3 bases not matched to a gene; V was cut back by 3 bases and J by 0 bases. Per the germline V gene, CDR1 is SGHNT and CDR2 is YYREEE (reference sequence). This CDR3 has 15 residues. CDR3 residues: CASSSSGNSYNEQFF. The CDR3 DNA follows: TGTGCCAGCAGCTCAAGCGGGAACTCCTACAATGAGCAGTTCTTC.

This chain joins TRBV7-2 and TRBJ2-7; 11 bases map to TRBD1. V trimming: 4 bases; J trimming: 6 bases; junction bases outside the gene matches: 5. Looked up from germline, CDR1 is SGHTA and CDR2 is FQGNSA. The length of the CDR3 is 14 residues. The CDR3 spells CASSWGDRGSEQYF. As DNA, the CDR3 is TGTGCCAGCAGCTGGGGGGACAGGGGGTCCGAGCAGTACTTC. Full variable domain (missing parts from reference TRBV7-2 and TRBJ2-7): GAGVSQSPSNKVTEKGKDVELRCDPISGHTALYWYRQSLGQGLEFLIYFQGNSAPDKSGLPSDRFSAERTGGSVSTLTIQRTQQEDSAVYLCASSWGDRGSEQYFGPGTRLTVT.

The chain combines TRBV29-1 with TRBJ2-2; tentative D call: TRBD1 (6 bases). V lost 7 bases, J lost 2 bases, and 14 bases lay in between. CDR3 length: 14 amino acids. Germline assignment: CDR1 SQVTM and CDR2 ANQGSEA. The CDR3 protein is CSGGTFPNTGELFF. The CDR3 DNA follows: TGCAGCGGTGGGACATTCCCCAACACCGGGGAGCTGTTTTTT.

The chain couples TRBV2 to TRBJ1-2, with D uncertain. Trimming pared 6 bases from V and 1 base from J, leaving 6 bases between. This CDR3 has 12 amino acids. CDR1 and CDR2 (germline): SNHLY, FYNNEI. The CDR3 coding sequence is TGTGCCAGCAGGGCTAATAACTATGGCTACACCTTC. Translating gives CASRANNYGYTF.

V is TRBV6-5 and J is TRBJ2-3, with a tentative D call TRBD2 (6 bases). V was pared by 6 bases and J by 0 bases, with 10 bases between. CDR1 and CDR2 from the germline V gene are MNHEY and SVGAGI. The CDR3 contains 14 residues. The CDR3 sequence: CASRSSGSTDTQYF. DNA for the CDR3: TGTGCCAGCAGGAGTAGCGGTAGCACAGATACGCAGTATTTT.

With respect to this clone: The sample has other DNA sequences that encode this CDR3 too. The chain employs TRBV27 and TRBJ2-5; D perhaps matches TRBD1 (5 bases). This CDR3 has 12 amino acids. Per the germline V gene, CDR1 is MNHEY and CDR2 is SMNVEV (reference sequence). V lost 2 bases and J 4 bases, leaving 5 bases between the germline ends. CDR3 amino acids: CASSLTGETQYF. The CDR3 bases are TGTGCCAGCAGTTTAACAGGAGAGACCCAGTACTTC.

The V gene is TRBV2, the J gene TRBJ2-3, with 9 nucleotides matching TRBD1. J lost 2 bases, V lost 9 bases, and 9 bases had no gene match. The CDR3 extends over 15 amino acids. Germline CDR1 is SNHLY and CDR2 is FYNNEI. CDR3 sequence (DNA): TGTGCCAGGGGGACAGGGTTGGGAATCACAGATACGCAGTATTTT. It codes for CARGTGLGITDTQYF.

The J gene is TRBJ2-1, the V gene TRBV7-9; D gene uncertain. This CDR3 contains 17 residues. The V gene's germline CDR1 is SEHNR and CDR2 FQNEAQ (reference sequence). V lost 5 bases and J 1 base, leaving 18 bases between the germline ends. CDR3 in amino acids: CASSPIGSRGSYNEQFF. The CDR3 DNA reads TGTGCCAGCAGCCCCATCGGATCCCGAGGATCCTACAATGAGCAGTTCTTC.

The chain employs TRBV7-9 and TRBJ2-7; no reliable D call. In germline, CDR1 is SEHNR, CDR2 FQNEAQ (reference sequence). V lost 5 bases and J lost 3, with 11 bases in between. The CDR3 extends over 13 amino acids. The CDR3 coding sequence is TGTGCCAGCAGCGACACGACACACTACGAGCAGTACTTC. This encodes CASSDTTHYEQYF.

This chain links TRBV9 with TRBJ2-1, with 7 bases fitting TRBD2. J gave up 4 bases and V 2 bases, and 6 bases lay outside the gene matches. The CDR3 is 15 amino acids. Germline CDR1 SGDLS, CDR2 YYNGEE. CDR3 loop: CASSVTSEGYNEQFF. Written as DNA, the CDR3 is TGTGCCAGCAGCGTTACTAGCGAAGGGTACAATGAGCAGTTCTTC.

This clone was seen once. This rearrangement joins TRBV4-1 to TRBJ2-4, with 9 bases fitting TRBD1. The CDR3 has 13 residues. Trimming took 4 bases from V and 9 from J; bases not matched to a gene: 4. Germline V CDR1 and CDR2: MGHRA, YSYEKL. The CDR3 DNA is TGCGCCAGCAGCCGACTGGACAGGGGCATTCAGTACTTC. Residues: CASSRLDRGIQYF.

The gene calls are TRBV5-4 and TRBJ1-2; D not certain. The V and J ends lost 2 bases and 10 bases respectively, with 12 bases between them. This CDR3 contains 12 residues. Germline loops: CDR1 SGHNT, CDR2 YYREEE (reference sequence). In nucleotides, the CDR3 is TGTGCCAGCAGCTTAGGTGTAAGAAACTACACCTTC. This codes for CASSLGVRNYTF.

The rearrangement links TRBV5-6 to TRBJ2-5; D may be TRBD1 (6 bases). V lost 2 bases, J lost 3 bases, and 17 bases lay in between. Germline V lookup: CDR1 SGHDT, CDR2 YYEEEE. The CDR3 loop spans 16 amino acids. In DNA form, the CDR3 reads TGTGCCAGCAGCTTAATAGTGGACAGCCAGGAAGAGACCCAGTACTTC. Its protein is CASSLIVDSQEETQYF.